Sequencing of this TCR beta chain was carried out in a study of blood T cell repertoires in COVID-19 (dated by TCRdb to 2018 to 2020). Turning to the overall study: Collaborator samples came from the United States, Italy and Spain and covered acute and convalescent phases of COVID-19. Nearly every sample came with metadata listing a de-identified subject ID, COVID-19 status, age in years and sex. Deeply sampled blood TCRbeta repertoires from subjects exposed to, actively infected with, or recovered from COVID-19 were included in the dataset. The repertoires were released in a freely available public database intended as a resource for research on the immune response to SARS-CoV-2. The material from the prospective study consisted of cDNA or gDNA derived from T cells, B-cell-depleted T cells, or PBMCs. The samples were drawn from the first 160 participants of the ongoing ImmuneRACE study and from over a thousand subjects provided by 6 global collaborators. Where available, HLA class I and class II types were obtained from metadata supplied by the sample provider rather than from assay-based typing. Paper-wide results and their limitations: Clinical and demographic metadata were provided uncurated, with the amount varying by source and participant.

TCRbeta CDR3 regions were amplified from genomic DNA by means of the immunoSEQ Assay, a bias-controlled multiplex PCR. For the original study's pipeline: Within the assay, amplification of reference gene primers was used to estimate how many nucleated cells each sample contained. To quantify the absolute abundance of each unique TCRbeta CDR3 rearrangement, sequence reads were collapsed and filtered. For each sample, productive Simpson clonality was calculated by taking the square root of Simpson's diversity index across productive rearrangements. TCRdb mirrors the immuneACCESS table, restricted to in-frame sequences. Some clones are absent from its copies; in checked studies, under half trace to an unresolved V gene, and the reason for the others is unknown. For V, J and clone size, that table is used; D and trimming come from the DNA. The sample table lists about 75,000 clones, 88% of them with a count of one. The top ten constitute roughly 19% of the sample.

Each collaborating institution followed its own protocols to collect whole blood in K2EDTA tubes. For TCRbeta analysis, collaborator samples were shipped as frozen whole blood, as isolated PBMCs, or as DNA extracted from either sample type. Remarks on this clone: Its antigen is currently not known. No much larger clone exists at a distance of one base, and base qualities are not known.

The CDR3, cysteine through phenylalanine, is 14 amino acids long. Kept here is only the CDR3 DNA, which spans 42 bases and is read in frame from base 1. The germline V gene specifies MNHEY as CDR1 and SVGEGT as CDR2. Relative to germline, V is 6 bases shorter and J is 8 bases shorter, with 17 bases between their ends. This TCR came from a human donor in a cohort sampled during active COVID-19. Source material: peripheral blood. Recombination linked TRBV6-2 or TRBV6-3 to TRBJ2-1; 5 matching bases give a weak D call of TRBD1. Here the CDR3 is given as CASSGHQPPDEQFF. In nucleotide form, the sequence is TGTGCCAGCAGCGGACACCAGCCCCCCGATGAGCAGTTCTTC.